The clone carrying this TCR beta chain appeared a single time. The CDR3 loop spans 12 amino acids. CDR1 is LGHDT and CDR2 is YNNKEL in the germline V gene (reference sequence). V lost 2 bases to trimming and J lost 12 bases; unmatched junction nucleotides: 2. The sample is drawn from a study of blood T cell repertoires in COVID-19. In the original processing: For nucleated cells, counts were estimated from reference gene primer amplification. Clones were sequenced by immunoSEQ multiplex PCR, and TCRdb holds only the in-frame ones, with some missing. Clonal size and the V and J genes are those of that table, whereas D and trimming came from the DNA. The profile shows about 50,000 clones, about 83% of them singletons.

The clonotype was recovered from a man aged 35 to 55 with acute or convalescent COVID-19. This rearrangement joins TRBV3-1 (or the pseudogene TRBV3-2) to TRBJ2-1; 9 positions agree with TRBD2. Specimen: peripheral blood. The CDR3, as DNA: TGTGCCAGCAGCCAAATTAGCGGGGGGCAGTTCTTC. Its translation: CASSQISGGQFF.